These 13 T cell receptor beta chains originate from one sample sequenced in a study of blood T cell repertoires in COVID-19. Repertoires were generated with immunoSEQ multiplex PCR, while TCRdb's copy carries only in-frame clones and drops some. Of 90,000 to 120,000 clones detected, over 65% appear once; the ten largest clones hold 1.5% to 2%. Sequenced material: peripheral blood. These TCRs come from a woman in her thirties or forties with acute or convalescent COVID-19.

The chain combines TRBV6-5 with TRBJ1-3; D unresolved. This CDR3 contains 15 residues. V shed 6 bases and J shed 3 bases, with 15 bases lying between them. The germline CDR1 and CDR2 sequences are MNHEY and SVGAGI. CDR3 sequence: CASSRDSYRGNTIYF. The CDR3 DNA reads TGTGCCAGCAGCCGTGACTCTTACCGTGGAAACACCATATATTTT.

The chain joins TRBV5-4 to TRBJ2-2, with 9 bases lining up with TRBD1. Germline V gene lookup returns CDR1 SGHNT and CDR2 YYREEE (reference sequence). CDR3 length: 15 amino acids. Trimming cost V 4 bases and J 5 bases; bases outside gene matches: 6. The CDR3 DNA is TGTGCCAGCAGCCCTGCCGGGACAGGGACCGGGGAGCTGTTTTTT. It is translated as CASSPAGTGTGELFF.

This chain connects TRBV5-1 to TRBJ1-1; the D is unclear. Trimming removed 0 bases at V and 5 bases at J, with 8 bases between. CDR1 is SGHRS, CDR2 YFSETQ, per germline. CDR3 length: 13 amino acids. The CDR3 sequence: CASSLGVETEAFF. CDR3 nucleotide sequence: TGCGCCAGCAGCTTGGGGGTGGAGACTGAAGCTTTCTTT.

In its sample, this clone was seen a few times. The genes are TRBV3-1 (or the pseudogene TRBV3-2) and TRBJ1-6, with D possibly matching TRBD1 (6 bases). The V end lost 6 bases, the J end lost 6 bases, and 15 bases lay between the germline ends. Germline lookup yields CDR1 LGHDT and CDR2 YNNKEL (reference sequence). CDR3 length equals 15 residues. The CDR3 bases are TGTGCCAGCAGGGAGATCGGACAGCGTAATTCACCCCTCCACTTT. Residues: CASREIGQRNSPLHF.

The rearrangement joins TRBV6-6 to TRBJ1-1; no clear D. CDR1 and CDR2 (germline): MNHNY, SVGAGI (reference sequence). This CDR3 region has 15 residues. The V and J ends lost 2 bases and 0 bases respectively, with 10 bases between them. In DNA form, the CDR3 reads TGTGCCAGCAGTTACGCCCAGGTCATGAACACTGAAGCTTTCTTT. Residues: CASSYAQVMNTEAFF.

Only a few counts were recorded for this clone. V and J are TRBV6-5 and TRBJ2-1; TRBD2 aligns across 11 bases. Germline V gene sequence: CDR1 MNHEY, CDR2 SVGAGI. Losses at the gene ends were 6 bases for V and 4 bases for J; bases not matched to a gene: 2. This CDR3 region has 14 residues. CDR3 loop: CASRRLAGYNEQFF. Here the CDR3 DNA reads TGTGCCAGCAGGCGACTAGCGGGGTACAATGAGCAGTTCTTC.

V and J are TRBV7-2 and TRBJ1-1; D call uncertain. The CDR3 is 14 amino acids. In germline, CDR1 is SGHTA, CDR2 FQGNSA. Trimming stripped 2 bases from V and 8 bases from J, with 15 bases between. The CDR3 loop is CASSLLSLGREAFF. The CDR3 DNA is TGTGCCAGCAGCTTACTCTCGCTGGGGAGAGAAGCTTTCTTT.

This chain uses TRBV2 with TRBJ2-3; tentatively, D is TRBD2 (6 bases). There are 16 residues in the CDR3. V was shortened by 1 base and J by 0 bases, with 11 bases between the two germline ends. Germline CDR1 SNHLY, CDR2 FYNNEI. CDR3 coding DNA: TGTGCCAGCAGTGAAGTGGGTCGGGGGAGCACAGATACGCAGTATTTT. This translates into CASSEVGRGSTDTQYF.

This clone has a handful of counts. In DNA, the CDR3 is TGTGCCAGCTCACGGACAGGGGGGAGCAATCAGCCCCAGCATTTT. Residues: CASSRTGGSNQPQHF. This chain connects TRBV18 to TRBJ1-5; 10 bases map to TRBD1. Germline CDR1 KGHSH, CDR2 LQKENI. The V gene end was trimmed by 4 bases and the J gene end by 1 base; junction bases not matched to a gene: 1. The CDR3 covers 15 residues.

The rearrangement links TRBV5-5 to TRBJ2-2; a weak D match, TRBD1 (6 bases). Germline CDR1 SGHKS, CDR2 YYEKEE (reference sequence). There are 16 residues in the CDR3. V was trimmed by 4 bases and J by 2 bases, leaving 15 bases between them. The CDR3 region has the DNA TGTGCCAGCAGCCCTGAGGCAGGGGTAAACACCGGGGAGCTGTTTTTT. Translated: CASSPEAGVNTGELFF.

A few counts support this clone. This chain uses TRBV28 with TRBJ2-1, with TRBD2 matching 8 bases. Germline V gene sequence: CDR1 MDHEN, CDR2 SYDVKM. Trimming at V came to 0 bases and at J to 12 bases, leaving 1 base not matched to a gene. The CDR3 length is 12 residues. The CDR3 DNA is TGTGCCAGCAGTTTATGGGGACTAGGGCAGTTCTTC. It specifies CASSLWGLGQFF. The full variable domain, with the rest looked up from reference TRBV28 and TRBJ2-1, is DVKVTQSSRYLVKRTGEKVFLECVQDMDHENMFWYRQDPGLGLRLIYFSYDVKMKEKGDIPEGYSVSREKKERFSLILESASTNQTSMYLCASSLWGLGQFFGPGTRLTVL.

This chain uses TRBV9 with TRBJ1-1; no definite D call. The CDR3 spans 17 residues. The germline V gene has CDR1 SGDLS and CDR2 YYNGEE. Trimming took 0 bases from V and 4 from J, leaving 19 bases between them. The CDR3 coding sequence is TGTGCCAGCAGCGTAGGGCTTCTGTCGGGGAGGAGCACTGAAGCTTTCTTT. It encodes CASSVGLLSGRSTEAFF.

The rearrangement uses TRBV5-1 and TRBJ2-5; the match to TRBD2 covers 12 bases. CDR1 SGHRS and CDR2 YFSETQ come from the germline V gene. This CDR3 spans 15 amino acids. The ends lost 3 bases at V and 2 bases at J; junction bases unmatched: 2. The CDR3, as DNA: TGCGCCAGCAGCTCTCTAGCGGGGGGGCAAGAGACCCAGTACTTC. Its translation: CASSSLAGGQETQYF.